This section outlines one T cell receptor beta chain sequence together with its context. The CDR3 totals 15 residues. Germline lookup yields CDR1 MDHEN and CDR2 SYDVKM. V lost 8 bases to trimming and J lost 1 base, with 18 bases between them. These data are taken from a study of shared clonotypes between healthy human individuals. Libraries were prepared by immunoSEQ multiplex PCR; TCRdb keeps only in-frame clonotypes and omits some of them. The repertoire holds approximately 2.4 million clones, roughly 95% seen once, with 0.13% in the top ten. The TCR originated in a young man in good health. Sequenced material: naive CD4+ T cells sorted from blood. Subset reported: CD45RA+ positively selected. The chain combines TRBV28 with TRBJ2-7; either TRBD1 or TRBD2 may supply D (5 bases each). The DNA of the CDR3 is TGTGCCAGCCATACCCCCGGGACCGGGTCCTACGAGCAGTACTTC. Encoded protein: CASHTPGTGSYEQYF.